The 8 T cell receptor beta chains reported below all come from one sample, sequenced in a study of cytomegalovirus exposure and HLA in healthy donors. Primers included in the PCR were 60 Vbeta and 13 Jbeta primers. Clones were read by immunoSEQ multiplex PCR, and TCRdb kept only the in-frame ones, dropping some. The repertoire holds some 90,000 clones, approximately 80% seen once, with roughly 4% in the top ten. The material sequenced was PBMCs. Every receptor here comes from a woman between 70 and 85 years old in good health and CMV-seropositive.

V usage is TRBV5-1 and J usage is TRBJ1-3, with D perhaps matching TRBD1 (5 bases). Germline V gene lookup returns CDR1 SGHRS and CDR2 YFSETQ. V gave up 2 bases and J gave up 3 bases, with 12 bases separating them. CDR3 length: 15 amino acids. CDR3 amino acids: CASSFNQGSGNTIYF. The CDR3 DNA reads TGCGCCAGCAGCTTCAATCAGGGCAGTGGAAACACCATATATTTT.

The chain links TRBV5-6 to TRBJ1-6; 7 bases align to TRBD1. The V segment lost 4 bases and the J segment 6 bases; nucleotides outside the gene matches: 7. Germline lookup yields CDR1 SGHDT and CDR2 YYEEEE. CDR3 length equals 15 residues. The CDR3 loop reads CASSPNRGPNSPLHF. In DNA, the CDR3 is TGTGCCAGCAGCCCAAACAGGGGCCCTAATTCACCCCTCCACTTT.

In DNA, the CDR3 is TGTGCCAGCTCCAGGGGGACTAGTACGTCCTACGAGCAGTACTTC. It translates to CASSRGTSTSYEQYF. The chain joins TRBV9 to TRBJ2-7; possible D gene TRBD2, 8 bases. The CDR3 loop spans 15 amino acids. Germline V lookup: CDR1 SGDLS, CDR2 YYNGEE. The germline V and J ends were trimmed by 7 bases and 1 base, with 18 bases remaining between them.

V gene TRBV9 combines with J gene TRBJ2-7; perhaps TRBD2 as D (5 bases). Per germline, CDR1 SGDLS and CDR2 YYNGEE. This CDR3 comprises 15 residues. The V and J ends lost 2 bases and 2 bases respectively, with 14 bases between them. For the CDR3, the DNA is TGTGCCAGCAGCGTCGGCGGAGCGGAAACCTACGAGCAGTACTTC. Protein product: CASSVGGAETYEQYF.

This sequence joins TRBV7-2 and TRBJ2-7, with TRBD2 as a possible D gene (5 bases). The CDR3 spans 15 residues. Trimming cost V 1 base and J 5 bases, with 15 bases left between them. Germline V gives CDR1 SGHTA, CDR2 FQGNSA. The CDR3 nucleotides read TGTGCCAGCAGCTTAGGAGGGCCAGCTCAGAACGAGCAGTACTTC. It translates to CASSLGGPAQNEQYF.

The chain couples TRBV6-6 to TRBJ1-5; TRBD1 is a possible D gene (6 bases). V dropped 4 bases and J dropped 5 bases, with 9 bases sitting between them. This CDR3 comprises 13 residues. Germline lookup yields CDR1 MNHNY and CDR2 SVGAGI (reference sequence). The CDR3, as DNA: TGTGCCAGCAGTTTACAGGGTGATCAGCCCCAGCATTTT. Its protein is CASSLQGDQPQHF.

The rearrangement joins TRBV5-1 to TRBJ2-3; possibly TRBD2 for D (5 bases). Per germline, CDR1 SGHRS and CDR2 YFSETQ. Trimming cost V 4 bases and J 3 bases, with 15 bases left between them. CDR3 size: 15 residues. Written as DNA, the CDR3 is TGCGCCAGCAGCATTGGACTTGGCACGACAGATACGCAGTATTTT. Its translation is CASSIGLGTTDTQYF.

The chain couples TRBV19 to TRBJ2-3; 10 positions match TRBD2. Germline assignment: CDR1 LNHDA and CDR2 SQIVND (reference sequence). The CDR3 contains 16 residues. After removal of 6 bases from V and 5 bases from J, the junction contained 11 bases not matched to a gene. CDR3 protein: CASRKGRLAGEDTQYF. DNA for the CDR3: TGTGCCAGTAGAAAGGGGCGGCTAGCGGGAGAAGATACGCAGTATTTT.